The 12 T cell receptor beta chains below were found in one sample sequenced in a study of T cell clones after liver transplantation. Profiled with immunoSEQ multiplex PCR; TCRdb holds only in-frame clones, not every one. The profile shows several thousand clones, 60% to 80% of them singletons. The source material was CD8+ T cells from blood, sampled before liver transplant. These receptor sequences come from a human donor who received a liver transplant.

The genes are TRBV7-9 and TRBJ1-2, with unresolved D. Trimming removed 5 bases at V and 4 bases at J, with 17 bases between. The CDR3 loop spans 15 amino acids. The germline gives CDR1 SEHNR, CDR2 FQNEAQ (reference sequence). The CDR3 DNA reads TGTGCCAGCAGCGAGGGATCGATAGACCCCTATGGCTACACCTTC. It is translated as CASSEGSIDPYGYTF. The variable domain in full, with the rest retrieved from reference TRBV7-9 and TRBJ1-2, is DTGVSQNPRHKITKRGQNVTFRCDPISEHNRLYWYRQTLGQGPEFLTYFQNEAQLEKSRLLSDRFSAERPKGSFSTLEIQRTEQGDSAMYLCASSEGSIDPYGYTFGSGTRLTVV.

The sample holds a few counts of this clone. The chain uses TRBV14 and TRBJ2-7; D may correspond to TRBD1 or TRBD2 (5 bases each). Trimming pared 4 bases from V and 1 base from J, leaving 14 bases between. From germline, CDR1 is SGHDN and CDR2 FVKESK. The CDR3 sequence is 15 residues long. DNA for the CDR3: TGTGCCAGCAGCCCAGATGGGACCGCGTCCTACGAGCAGTACTTC. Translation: CASSPDGTASYEQYF.

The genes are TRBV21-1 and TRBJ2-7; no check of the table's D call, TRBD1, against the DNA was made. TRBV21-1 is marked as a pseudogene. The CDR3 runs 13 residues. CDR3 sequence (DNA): TGTGCCAGCGGTACAGGGCTTCGCTACGAGCAGTACTTC. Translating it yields CASGTGLRYEQYF.

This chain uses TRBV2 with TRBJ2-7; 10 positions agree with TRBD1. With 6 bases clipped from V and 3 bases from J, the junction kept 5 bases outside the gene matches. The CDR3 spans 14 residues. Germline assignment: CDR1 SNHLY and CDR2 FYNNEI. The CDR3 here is CASRGTGESYEQYF. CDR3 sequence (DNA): TGTGCCAGCAGGGGGACAGGGGAAAGCTACGAGCAGTACTTC.

CDR3 sequence reads: CSVPRGDSGPSTDTQYF. For the CDR3, the DNA is TGCAGCGTTCCACGAGGTGATAGCGGGCCGAGCACAGATACGCAGTATTTT. This rearrangement joins TRBV29-1 to TRBJ2-3, with TRBD2 identical over 7 bases. Losses at the gene ends were 5 bases for V and 0 bases for J; bases not matched to a gene: 14. The length of the CDR3 is 17 residues. CDR1 is SQVTM and CDR2 is ANQGSEA in the germline V gene.

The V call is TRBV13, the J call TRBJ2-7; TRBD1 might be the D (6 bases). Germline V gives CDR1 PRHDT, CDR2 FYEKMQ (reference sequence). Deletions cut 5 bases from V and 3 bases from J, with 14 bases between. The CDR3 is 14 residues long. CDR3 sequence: CASSRDIDNYEQYF. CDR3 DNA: TGTGCCAGCAGCCGGGACATAGATAACTACGAGCAGTACTTC.

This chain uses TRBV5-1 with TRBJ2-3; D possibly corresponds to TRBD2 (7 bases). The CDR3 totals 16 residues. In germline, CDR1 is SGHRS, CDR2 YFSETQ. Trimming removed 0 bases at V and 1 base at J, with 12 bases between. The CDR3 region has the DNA TGCGCCAGCAGCTTGGTGTCGGGGGGCGGCACAGATACGCAGTATTTT. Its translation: CASSLVSGGGTDTQYF.

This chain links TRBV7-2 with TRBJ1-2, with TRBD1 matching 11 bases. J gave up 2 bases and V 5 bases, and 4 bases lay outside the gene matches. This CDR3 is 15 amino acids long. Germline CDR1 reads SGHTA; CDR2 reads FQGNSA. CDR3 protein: CASSRGQGANYGYTF. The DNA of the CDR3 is TGTGCCAGCAGCCGCGGACAGGGGGCCAACTATGGCTACACCTTC.

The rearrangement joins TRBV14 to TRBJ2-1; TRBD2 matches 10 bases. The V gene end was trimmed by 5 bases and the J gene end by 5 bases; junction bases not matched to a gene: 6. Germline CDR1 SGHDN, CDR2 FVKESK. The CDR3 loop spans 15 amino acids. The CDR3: CASSYPSGSDNEQFF. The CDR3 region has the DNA TGTGCCAGCAGCTACCCTAGCGGGAGTGACAATGAGCAGTTCTTC.

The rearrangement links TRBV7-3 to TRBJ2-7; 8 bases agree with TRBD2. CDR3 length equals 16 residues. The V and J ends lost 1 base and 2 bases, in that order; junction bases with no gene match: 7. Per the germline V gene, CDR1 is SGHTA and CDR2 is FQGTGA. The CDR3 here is CASSLNRGGRPYEQYF. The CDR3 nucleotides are TGTGCCAGCAGCTTAAACCGGGGGGGCCGGCCCTACGAGCAGTACTTC.

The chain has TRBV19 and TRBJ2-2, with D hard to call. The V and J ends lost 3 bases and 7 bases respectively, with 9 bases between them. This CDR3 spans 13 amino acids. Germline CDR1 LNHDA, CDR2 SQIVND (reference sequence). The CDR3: CASSIAFLGELFF. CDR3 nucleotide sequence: TGTGCCAGTAGTATCGCGTTTCTCGGGGAGCTGTTTTTT.

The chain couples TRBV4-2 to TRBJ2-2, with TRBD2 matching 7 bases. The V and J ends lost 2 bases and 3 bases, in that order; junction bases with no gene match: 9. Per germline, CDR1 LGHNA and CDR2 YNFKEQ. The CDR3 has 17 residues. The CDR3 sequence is CASSQTTRDYYTGELFF. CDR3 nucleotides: TGTGCCAGCAGCCAAACAACCCGGGACTATTACACCGGGGAGCTGTTTTTT.